This TCR beta chain was sequenced in a study of T cell responses to AZD1222 COVID-19 vaccine. Overall study findings and caveats: Researchers took repertoire samples only after the peak T cell response had come. There were mostly white British donors and more females than males, and clonal diversity was possibly underestimated.

Pooling covered second doses at about 4 or about 12 weeks. This clone came up once. Its antigen remains unidentified. Trimming took off 5 bases at V and 0 bases at J, with 5 bases between the two ends. Per the germline V gene, CDR1 is SGHKS and CDR2 is YYEKEE (reference sequence). The CDR3 is 12 amino acids. Profiling relied on immunoSEQ multiplex PCR, and the TCRdb table lists in-frame clones only, not all of them. The sample records under 110,000 clones, 87% being singletons. The specimen comprised peripheral blood, sampled 28 days after the second AZD1222 dose. The chain carries TRBV5-5 and TRBJ1-1; D is uncertain. The TCR sequence derives from an adult who received the AZD1222 COVID-19 vaccine. CDR3 in amino acids: CASRPMNTEAFF. CDR3 DNA: TGTGCCAGCAGACCCATGAACACTGAAGCTTTCTTT.